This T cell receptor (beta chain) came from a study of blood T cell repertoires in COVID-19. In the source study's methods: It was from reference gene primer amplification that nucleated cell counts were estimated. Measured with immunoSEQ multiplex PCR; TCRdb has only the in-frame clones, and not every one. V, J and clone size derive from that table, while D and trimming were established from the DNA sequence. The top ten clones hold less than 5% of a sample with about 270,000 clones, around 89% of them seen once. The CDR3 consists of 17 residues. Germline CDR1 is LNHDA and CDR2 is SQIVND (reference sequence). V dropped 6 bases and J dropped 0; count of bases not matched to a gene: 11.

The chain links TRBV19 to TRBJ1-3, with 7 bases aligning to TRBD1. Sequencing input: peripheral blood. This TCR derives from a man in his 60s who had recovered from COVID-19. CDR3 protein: CASSSPGQPSSGNTIYF. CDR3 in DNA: TGTGCCAGTAGCTCACCGGGACAGCCGTCCTCTGGAAACACCATATATTTT.